The present T cell receptor beta chain was sequenced within a study of PD-L1 blockade in urothelial cancer. Study summary: About nine tenths of the roughly 30 patients comprised males who had bladder-origin urothelial cancer.

Templates that were synthetic TCR analogs were spiked into each PCR. Generated by immunoSEQ multiplex PCR, the TCRdb table keeps only in-frame clones and is missing some. This table has tens of thousands of clones, approximately 75% appearing once. The germline CDR1 and CDR2 sequences are MNHNS and SASEGT. The CDR3 spans 17 residues. V was clipped by 4 bases and J by 2 bases; unmatched bases: 7. Pretreatment and on-treatment blood mononuclear cell samples were taken, totaling between 1 and 8 time points per patient. The chain couples TRBV6-1 to TRBJ2-7; 14 nucleotides agree with TRBD2. The sequences come from PBMCs, collected around atezolizumab (anti-PD-L1) treatment. The TCR sequence derives from a man in his 70s with urothelial cancer. The CDR3 sequence is CASSGRTSGRPPYEQYF. CDR3 coding DNA: TGTGCCAGCAGTGGAAGGACTAGCGGGAGGCCACCCTACGAGCAGTACTTC.